Listed below are T cell receptor beta chains from one sample, sequenced in a study of post-analysis software for immune sequencing data. TCRdb redid the calling of the PCR reads with MiXCR, one entry per CDR3 protein. This sample yields fewer than 600,000 distinct CDR3 sequences, of which around 40% are seen a single time; 9% to 14% belongs to the top ten. Input material: blood. The receptors were gathered from a girl between 10 and 17 years old with multiple sclerosis. CDR3s include the opening cysteine and the closing phenylalanine or tryptophan. A D gene is named only where the DNA matches it firmly. Not all rows give a size; the values are once, few, many and, for expanded clones, a class.

size,D,V,CDR3
few,.,TRBV6-2/TRBV6-3,CASTKRAAGSHEQYF
.,TRBD1,TRBV12-3/TRBV12-4,CASSPDRGGSNTEAFF
few,.,TRBV27,CARTRTAPGANVLTF
few,TRBD2,TRBV20-1,CSVIDTAGGNEQFF
few,TRBD2,TRBV20-1,CSVSLAGGRTDTQYF
once,.,TRBV24-1,CATSDPGQRGSEQYF
.,TRBD1,TRBV25-1,CASSSTGIIAYEQYF
.,.,TRBV28,CASSFRPKVGRETQYF
.,TRBD2,TRBV7-9,CASSPSGRPYNEQYF
.,TRBD1,TRBV5-1,CASSYGTGEDEQFF
.,.,TRBV7-2,CASSRPTGVETQYF
.,.,TRBV7-2,CASSSTGPGELFF
.,.,TRBV20-1,CSASTDRILATTDTQYF
many,.,TRBV7-2,CASSLTHRTEYPYEQYF
few,.,TRBV28,CASSLLVADTQYF
once,.,TRBV7-9,CASSKGGELAKNIQYF
few,TRBD2,TRBV6-5,CASSYSILAGAKETQYF
few,TRBD1,TRBV20-1,CSAFRTGGETQYF
.,TRBD1,TRBV12-3/TRBV12-4,CASSKQGYIQYF
.,.,TRBV7-3,CASSLTPGPYEQYF
few,TRBD1,TRBV6-2/TRBV6-3,CASSYSRTGYGEQYF
.,.,TRBV18,CASSPRESYEQYF
.,.,TRBV20-1,CSASGTRHQPQHF
.,.,TRBV27,CASRPNPNTGELFF
.,.,TRBV29-1,CSVGKGQNTEAFF
many,TRBD2,TRBV9,CASSGGLARTDTQYF
.,.,TRBV12-3/TRBV12-4,CASSPIRDNQPQHF
.,TRBD2,TRBV12-3/TRBV12-4,CASNVRLAGINEQFF
.,TRBD2,TRBV7-9,CASSLPGGGYNEQFF
once,TRBD1,TRBV29-1,CSAAGQGANVRTF
few,.,TRBV27,CASSLTGQPSYEQYF
.,.,TRBV27,CASSPTGQRGEQYF
.,.,TRBV28,CASTSQVGLYSNQPQHF
few,.,TRBV28,CASSKEVFRETQYF
few,.,TRBV6-4,CASSVGAGANYGYTF
.,TRBD2,TRBV5-1,CASRLGGTSAYNEQFF
.,.,TRBV7-3,CASSLQGGRPNTEAFF
.,.,TRBV4-1,CASSLQALLVSGANVLTF
few,TRBD2,TRBV20-1,CSARGRASYNEQFF
.,.,TRBV18,CASSLDRRDYEQYF
.,TRBD1,TRBV20-1,CSAAPPPGTAKNTEAFF
.,.,TRBV7-9,CASSLQGTNTEAFF
.,TRBD2,TRBV7-2,CASSIRLAGDYEQYF
once,.,TRBV2,CASSEARRANYEQYF